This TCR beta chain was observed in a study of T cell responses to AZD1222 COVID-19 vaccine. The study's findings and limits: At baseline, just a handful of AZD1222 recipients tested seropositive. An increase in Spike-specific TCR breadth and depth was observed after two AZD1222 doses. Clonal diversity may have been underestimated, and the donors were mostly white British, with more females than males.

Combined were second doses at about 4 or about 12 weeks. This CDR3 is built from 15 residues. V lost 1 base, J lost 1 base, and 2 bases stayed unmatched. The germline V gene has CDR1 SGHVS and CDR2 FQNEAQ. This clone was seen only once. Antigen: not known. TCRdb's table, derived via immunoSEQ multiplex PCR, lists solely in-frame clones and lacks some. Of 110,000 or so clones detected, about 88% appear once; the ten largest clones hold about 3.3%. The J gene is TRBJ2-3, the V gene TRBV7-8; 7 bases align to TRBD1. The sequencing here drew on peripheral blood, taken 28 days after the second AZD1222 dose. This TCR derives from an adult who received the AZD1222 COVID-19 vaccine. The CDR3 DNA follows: TGTGCCAGCAGCTTAGAAGGACAGGGCACAGATACGCAGTATTTT. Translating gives CASSLEGQGTDTQYF.